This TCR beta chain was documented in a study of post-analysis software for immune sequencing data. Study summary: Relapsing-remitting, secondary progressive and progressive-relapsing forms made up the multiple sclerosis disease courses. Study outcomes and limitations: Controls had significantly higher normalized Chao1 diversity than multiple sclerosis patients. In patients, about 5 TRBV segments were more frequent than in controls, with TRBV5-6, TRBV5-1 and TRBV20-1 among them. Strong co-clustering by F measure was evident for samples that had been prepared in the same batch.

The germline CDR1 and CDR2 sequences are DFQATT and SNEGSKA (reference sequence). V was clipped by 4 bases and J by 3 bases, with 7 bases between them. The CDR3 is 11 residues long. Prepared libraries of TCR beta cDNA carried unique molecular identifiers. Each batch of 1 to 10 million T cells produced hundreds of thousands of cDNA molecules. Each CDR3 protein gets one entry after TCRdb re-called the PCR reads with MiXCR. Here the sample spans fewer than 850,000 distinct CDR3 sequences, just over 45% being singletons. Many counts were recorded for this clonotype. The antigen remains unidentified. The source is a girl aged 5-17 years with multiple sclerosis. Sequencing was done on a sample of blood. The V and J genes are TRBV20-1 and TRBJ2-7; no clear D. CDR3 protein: CSAIGDYEQYF. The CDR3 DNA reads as TGCAGTGCTATTGGGGACTACGAGCAGTACTTC.